The present TCR beta chain was sequenced within a study of vaccination and CD4 T cells after COVID-19. Study background: The control cultures got either a CEFX pool, an HIV-1 Nef pool, or no peptide at all.

This CDR3 comprises 15 residues. Germline CDR1 MNHNS, CDR2 SASEGT. Trimming removed 6 bases at V and 0 bases at J, with 15 bases between. Documented treatment: roughly ten-day PBMC culture with coronavirus spike peptide pools or control peptides (ViraFEST assay). CD4+ T cells that came from the unexposed donor were collected before the COVID-19 pandemic (2011-2018). Findings of the study overall: Analysis covered relatively few convalescent patients and lacked any early post-infection timepoints.

This clonotype has more than one count but fewer than ten. Antigen: not known. Once obtained from cultured CD4+ T cells, the DNA was sequenced using the Oncomine TCR Beta short-read assay. TCRdb used MiXCR to reprocess the PCR reads, holding one entry per CDR3 protein. The table shows some 7,700 distinct CDR3 sequences, with 40% to 55% occurring only once. Sequencing used CD4+ T cells from blood, cultured in vitro. J is TRBJ2-7 and V is TRBV6-1; maybe TRBD1 (6 bases). The TCR originated in a human donor in good health. Here the CDR3 DNA reads TGTGCCAGCAGCCGAACAGGGACCCTCTCCTACGAGCAGTACTTC. As protein: CASSRTGTLSYEQYF.